Below are 32 T cell receptor beta chains sequenced from a single sample in a study of blood T cell repertoires in COVID-19. The protocol was immunoSEQ multiplex PCR, while the TCRdb copy is restricted to in-frame clones and leaves out a portion. The sample has over 450,000 clones, 89% seen once. What was sequenced was peripheral blood. These receptors were obtained from a man between 18 and 29 years old with COVID-19, enrolled during active disease.

V and J are TRBV6-5 and TRBJ2-7, with TRBD1 identical over 8 bases. The CDR3 has 12 amino acids. V lost 11 bases, J lost 6 bases, and 9 bases stayed unmatched. Per the germline V gene, CDR1 is MNHEY and CDR2 is SVGAGI. The chain's CDR3 is CASGAGGGEQYF. The CDR3 DNA reads TGTGCCTCGGGAGCAGGGGGCGGCGAGCAGTACTTC.

The CDR3 DNA is TGTGCCAGTACCTCGGGGACTAGCGGGAGTCGCGAGCAGTTCTTC. Protein sequence: CASTSGTSGSREQFF. The chain has TRBV19 and TRBJ2-1, with 14 bases that match TRBD2. CDR1 and CDR2 from the germline V gene are LNHDA and SQIVND (reference sequence). V dropped 7 bases and J dropped 10; count of bases not matched to a gene: 9. The CDR3 is made up of 15 amino acids.

The chain combines TRBV27 with TRBJ1-2, with D hard to call. With 5 bases removed from V and 4 bases from J, the gap between germline ends came to 14 bases. From germline, CDR1 is MNHEY and CDR2 SMNVEV (reference sequence). There are 14 residues in the CDR3. CDR3 sequence: CASSGTPSGYGYTF. CDR3 nucleotide sequence: TGTGCCAGCAGTGGCACACCCTCGGGCTATGGCTACACCTTC.

This clone was seen just once. This chain connects TRBV14 to TRBJ2-2, with no clear D. The CDR3 length is 14 residues. V was shortened by 4 bases and J by 4 bases, with 10 bases between the two germline ends. Per germline, CDR1 SGHDN and CDR2 FVKESK. In DNA, the CDR3 is TGTGCCAGCAGCCGGTTGGCGGCCACCGGGGAGCTGTTTTTT. Protein: CASSRLAATGELFF.

J is TRBJ2-1 and V is TRBV7-9; 12 bases are shared with TRBD2. Germline CDR1 SEHNR, CDR2 FQNEAQ (reference sequence). CDR3 length: 19 residues. The V and J ends lost 4 bases and 4 bases, in that order; junction bases with no gene match: 14. The CDR3 DNA sequence: TGTGCCAGCAGCTCCACTCGCCCTTCACTAGCGGGGGGTTACAATGAGCAGTTCTTC. It specifies CASSSTRPSLAGGYNEQFF.

This chain connects TRBV27 to TRBJ2-7; unclear D gene. The CDR3 length is 13 residues. The V gene's germline CDR1 is MNHEY and CDR2 SMNVEV (reference sequence). Trimming removed 3 bases at V and 2 bases at J, with 8 bases between. As DNA, the CDR3 is TGTGCCAGCAGTTTCAGGCCCCCCTACGAGCAGTACTTC. Residues: CASSFRPPYEQYF.

V and J are TRBV5-1 and TRBJ1-2, with a possible D match to TRBD1 (5 bases). Germline loops: CDR1 SGHRS, CDR2 YFSETQ. The V gene lost 3 bases and the J gene lost 4 bases, with 7 bases spanning the gap. The CDR3 extends over 12 amino acids. The CDR3 loop reads CASSWGPYGYTF. The CDR3 DNA sequence: TGCGCCAGCAGCTGGGGCCCCTATGGCTACACCTTC. Drawing the rest from reference TRBV5-1 and TRBJ1-2, the complete variable domain is KAGVTQTPRYLIKTRGQQVTLSCSPISGHRSVSWYQQTPGQGLQFLFEYFSETQRNKGNFPGRFSGRQFSNSRSEMNVSTLELGDSALYLCASSWGPYGYTFGSGTRLTVV.

The V and J genes are TRBV19 and TRBJ2-1; TRBD2 matches at 9 bases. Germline CDR1 LNHDA, CDR2 SQIVND (reference sequence). CDR3 length: 13 residues. The V and J ends lost 9 bases and 3 bases, in that order; junction bases with no gene match: 3. The CDR3 here is CASGAGGYNEQFF. CDR3 nucleotide sequence: TGTGCCAGCGGAGCGGGAGGCTACAATGAGCAGTTCTTC.

J is TRBJ2-7 and V is TRBV10-3; a weak D match, TRBD2 (6 bases). Germline CDR1 is ENHRY and CDR2 is SYGVKD. The CDR3 extends over 12 amino acids. The ends were cut back, 7 bases at V and 5 bases at J, with 12 bases in the middle. CDR3 protein: CAITGVANEQYF. Written as DNA, the CDR3 is TGTGCCATCACGGGGGTAGCGAACGAGCAGTACTTC.

The chain uses TRBV7-8 and TRBJ2-5, with TRBD1 matching 9 bases. The CDR3 length is 17 residues. Germline CDR1 reads SGHVS; CDR2 reads FQNEAQ. The junction had 14 bases not matched to a gene; V was cut back by 4 bases and J by 5 bases. The DNA of the CDR3 is TGTGCCAGCAGCTCGGACAGGGGTGGGCGGGTTCGCGAGACCCAGTACTTC. It specifies CASSSDRGGRVRETQYF.

The chain uses TRBV29-1 and TRBJ2-3; a weak D match, TRBD1 (6 bases). Trimming stripped 0 bases from V and 2 bases from J, with 15 bases between. The germline CDR1 and CDR2 sequences are SQVTM and ANQGSEA. This CDR3 spans 16 amino acids. The chain's CDR3 is CSVEDWETGSTDTQYF. The CDR3, as DNA: TGCAGCGTTGAAGATTGGGAGACAGGATCCACAGATACGCAGTATTTT.

The chain links TRBV10-2 to TRBJ2-1; 8 bases fit TRBD2. This CDR3 contains 16 residues. Germline V CDR1 and CDR2: WSHSY, SAAADI. The V gene end was trimmed by 7 bases and the J gene end by 3 bases; junction bases not matched to a gene: 11. Here the CDR3 DNA reads TGCGCCAGCAAGATGTTACTAGCGGAGGTCTACAATGAGCAGTTCTTC. Translating gives CASKMLLAEVYNEQFF.

The rearrangement uses TRBV28 and TRBJ1-1; maybe TRBD1 (6 bases). Trimming cost V 2 bases and J 1 base, with 8 bases left between them. Germline CDR1 is MDHEN and CDR2 is SYDVKM. The length of the CDR3 is 14 residues. The CDR3 protein is CASSLIQGNTEAFF. The CDR3 DNA sequence: TGTGCCAGCAGTTTAATACAGGGGAACACTGAAGCTTTCTTT.

This clone has a handful of counts. The J gene is TRBJ1-1, the V gene TRBV7-9; D is unresolved. The CDR3 is 13 amino acids. The germline V gene has CDR1 SEHNR and CDR2 FQNEAQ (reference sequence). The germline V and J ends were trimmed by 5 bases and 1 base, with 8 bases remaining between them. The CDR3 sequence: CASSLRWNTEAFF. The CDR3, as DNA: TGTGCCAGCAGCCTACGGTGGAACACTGAAGCTTTCTTT.

The chain links TRBV11-3 to TRBJ1-1; D possibly corresponds to TRBD1 (5 bases). The V end was cut by 9 bases, the J end by 0 bases, with 11 bases between. The CDR3 totals 13 residues. Germline-derived CDR1 and CDR2 are SGHNT and YENEEA. CDR3 sequence (DNA): TGTGCCAGTACGCTGGGGCTGAACACTGAAGCTTTCTTT. Encoded protein: CASTLGLNTEAFF.

This clone was counted between two and nine times. The chain carries TRBV14 and TRBJ2-2; 7 positions match TRBD2. The CDR3 spans 17 residues. Losses at the gene ends were 0 bases for V and 0 bases for J; bases not matched to a gene: 4. Germline values: CDR1 SGHDN, CDR2 FVKESK. CDR3 in amino acids: CASSQDRGLTNTGELFF. CDR3 bases: TGTGCCAGCAGCCAAGATCGGGGACTAACGAACACCGGGGAGCTGTTTTTT.

This clone was picked up a small number of times. V and J are TRBV18 and TRBJ1-6, with TRBD1 identical over 10 bases. Germline V lookup: CDR1 KGHSH, CDR2 LQKENI. V dropped 1 base and J dropped 7; count of bases not matched to a gene: 4. The CDR3 spans 16 residues. CDR3 amino acids: CASSPLGQGGNSPLHF. CDR3 coding DNA: TGTGCCAGCTCACCACTAGGACAGGGGGGCAATTCACCCCTCCACTTT.

The chain combines TRBV11-3 with TRBJ2-5, with TRBD1 identical over 11 bases. The CDR3 contains 17 residues. The ends lost 1 base at V and 5 bases at J; junction bases unmatched: 9. CDR1 is SGHNT and CDR2 is YENEEA in the germline V gene. The CDR3 spells CASSLGQRTGGGETQYF. CDR3 bases: TGTGCCAGCAGCTTAGGTCAAAGGACAGGGGGCGGGGAGACCCAGTACTTC.

The chain recombines TRBV11-2 with TRBJ2-3, with D unresolved. The germline V gene has CDR1 SGHAT and CDR2 FQNNGV. V was pared by 3 bases and J by 0 bases, with 10 bases between. The CDR3 consists of 15 residues. Here the CDR3 reads CASSFIQPSTDTQYF. CDR3 in DNA: TGTGCCAGCAGCTTTATACAGCCTAGCACAGATACGCAGTATTTT.

The chain carries TRBV5-1 and TRBJ1-5; D possibly corresponds to TRBD1 (6 bases). The CDR3 consists of 14 residues. Per germline, CDR1 SGHRS and CDR2 YFSETQ. Trimming took 0 bases from V and 5 from J, leaving 9 bases between them. The CDR3 region has the DNA TGCGCCAGCAGCTTGGACAGGGAAGATCAGCCCCAGCATTTT. Amino acids: CASSLDREDQPQHF. The whole variable domain, remainder taken from reference TRBV5-1 and TRBJ1-5, is KAGVTQTPRYLIKTRGQQVTLSCSPISGHRSVSWYQQTPGQGLQFLFEYFSETQRNKGNFPGRFSGRQFSNSRSEMNVSTLELGDSALYLCASSLDREDQPQHFGDGTRLSIL.

The chain recombines TRBV27 with TRBJ2-2, with D hard to call. Trimming removed 6 bases from V and 0 bases from J, with 8 bases in between. CDR3 size: 14 residues. Germline CDR1 reads MNHEY; CDR2 reads SMNVEV (reference sequence). The CDR3 protein is CASRPLANTGELFF. CDR3 coding DNA: TGTGCCAGCAGGCCCCTAGCGAACACCGGGGAGCTGTTTTTT.

The count of this clone is one. Within the sample, other DNA sequences also encode this same CDR3. V is TRBV15 and J is TRBJ2-1; D is possibly TRBD1 (6 bases). The germline CDR1 and CDR2 sequences are LNHNV and YYDKDF (reference sequence). V lost 8 bases to trimming and J lost 4 bases, with 9 bases between them. The CDR3 consists of 12 residues. The CDR3 coding sequence is TGTGCCACCGGGCAGGGGTACAATGAGCAGTTCTTC. Its translation: CATGQGYNEQFF. The full variable domain, completed using reference TRBV15 and TRBJ2-1, is DAMVIQNPRYQVTQFGKPVTLSCSQTLNHNVMYWYQQKSSQAPKLLFHYYDKDFNNEADTPDNFQSRRPNTSFCFLDIRSPGLGDTAMYLCATGQGYNEQFFGPGTRLTVL.

The rearrangement joins TRBV7-9 to TRBJ2-2, with D unclear. Trimming took off 4 bases at V and 0 bases at J, with 6 bases between the two ends. The CDR3 loop spans 14 amino acids. CDR1 SEHNR and CDR2 FQNEAQ come from the germline V gene (reference sequence). CDR3 amino acids: CASSYLANTGELFF. The CDR3 region has the DNA TGTGCCAGCAGCTATCTAGCGAACACCGGGGAGCTGTTTTTT.

V is TRBV4-1 and J is TRBJ2-5, with 9 bases fitting TRBD2. The germline V gene has CDR1 MGHRA and CDR2 YSYEKL. This CDR3 contains 18 residues. The J segment lost 1 base and the V segment lost 5 bases, leaving 14 bases of the junction unmatched. The CDR3 protein is CASSVRASGESIQETQYF. DNA of the CDR3: TGCGCCAGCAGCGTCCGGGCTAGCGGGGAAAGTATCCAAGAGACCCAGTACTTC.

This clone came up once. The V and J genes are TRBV3-1 (or the pseudogene TRBV3-2) and TRBJ1-4; 7 positions agree with TRBD1. After removal of 1 base from V and 7 bases from J, the junction contained 6 bases not matched to a gene. CDR3 length: 15 amino acids. Per the germline V gene, CDR1 is LGHDT and CDR2 is YNNKEL (reference sequence). The CDR3 is CASSQGRGQVEKLFF. The CDR3 region has the DNA TGTGCCAGCAGCCAAGGGAGGGGGCAGGTTGAAAAACTGTTTTTT.

This rearrangement joins TRBV5-1 to TRBJ2-2; 14 bases align to TRBD2. J was trimmed by 6 bases and V by 4 bases; bases with no gene match: 5. Looked up from germline, CDR1 is SGHRS and CDR2 is YFSETQ. The CDR3 extends over 16 amino acids. The CDR3 nucleotides read TGCGCCAGCAGCATCGGGACTAGCGGGAGACCCGGGGAGCTGTTTTTT. Translated, it gives CASSIGTSGRPGELFF.

V is TRBV2 and J is TRBJ2-2; a possible D gene is TRBD1 (6 bases). Germline V gene data show CDR1 as SNHLY and CDR2 as FYNNEI. The CDR3 is made up of 15 amino acids. Trimming stripped 6 bases from V and 3 bases from J, with 14 bases between. The CDR3 loop reads CASRPDRLYTGELFF. The CDR3 DNA is TGTGCCAGCAGGCCGGACAGACTTTACACCGGGGAGCTGTTTTTT.

This sequence joins TRBV19 and TRBJ1-1, with 7 bases aligning to TRBD1. J was trimmed by 5 bases and V by 4 bases; bases with no gene match: 7. Germline CDR1 is LNHDA and CDR2 is SQIVND (reference sequence). This CDR3 has 14 amino acids. The CDR3 loop reads CASSTKGARTEAFF. CDR3 nucleotides: TGTGCCAGTAGTACTAAGGGGGCACGGACTGAAGCTTTCTTT. Full variable domain (rest looked up from reference TRBV19 and TRBJ1-1): DGGITQSPKYLFRKEGQNVTLSCEQNLNHDAMYWYRQDPGQGLRLIYYSQIVNDFQKGDIAEGYSVSREKKESFPLTVTSAQKNPTAFYLCASSTKGARTEAFFGQGTRLTVV.

A few counts support this clone. The chain carries TRBV18 and TRBJ1-2; 9 bases are a match to TRBD1. J was trimmed by 4 bases and V by 6 bases; bases with no gene match: 12. CDR3 length equals 16 residues. Looked up from germline, CDR1 is KGHSH and CDR2 is LQKENI. The CDR3 protein is CASSPDRGDLIYGYTF. The CDR3 DNA sequence: TGTGCCAGCTCCCCGGACAGGGGTGATCTGATCTATGGCTACACCTTC.

The rearrangement uses TRBV6-5 and TRBJ2-7; 13 bases match TRBD2. CDR3 length equals 15 residues. The V segment lost 5 bases and the J segment 7 bases; nucleotides outside the gene matches: 8. From germline, CDR1 is MNHEY and CDR2 SVGAGI. CDR3 DNA sequence: TGTGCCAGCAGTCTATTACTAGCGGGAGGGCCTGAGCAGTACTTC. Its translation is CASSLLLAGGPEQYF.

This clone has only one observation. This chain joins TRBV6-4 and TRBJ1-6; possible D gene TRBD1, 5 bases. The length of the CDR3 is 14 residues. Trimming took off 7 bases at V and 7 bases at J, with 14 bases between the two ends. Germline CDR1 is MRHNA and CDR2 is SNTAGT. CDR3: CASKRGERNSPLHF. In DNA, the CDR3 is TGTGCCAGCAAGCGGGGGGAAAGGAATTCACCCCTCCACTTT.

CDR3 protein: CASSWGSGVSYEQYF. The CDR3 coding sequence is TGTGCCAGCAGTTGGGGTAGCGGGGTTTCCTACGAGCAGTACTTC. V usage is TRBV28 and J usage is TRBJ2-7; TRBD2 matches at 8 bases. The germline gives CDR1 MDHEN, CDR2 SYDVKM. Trimming removed 4 bases from V and 1 base from J; junction bases left unmatched: 6. The CDR3 spans 15 residues.